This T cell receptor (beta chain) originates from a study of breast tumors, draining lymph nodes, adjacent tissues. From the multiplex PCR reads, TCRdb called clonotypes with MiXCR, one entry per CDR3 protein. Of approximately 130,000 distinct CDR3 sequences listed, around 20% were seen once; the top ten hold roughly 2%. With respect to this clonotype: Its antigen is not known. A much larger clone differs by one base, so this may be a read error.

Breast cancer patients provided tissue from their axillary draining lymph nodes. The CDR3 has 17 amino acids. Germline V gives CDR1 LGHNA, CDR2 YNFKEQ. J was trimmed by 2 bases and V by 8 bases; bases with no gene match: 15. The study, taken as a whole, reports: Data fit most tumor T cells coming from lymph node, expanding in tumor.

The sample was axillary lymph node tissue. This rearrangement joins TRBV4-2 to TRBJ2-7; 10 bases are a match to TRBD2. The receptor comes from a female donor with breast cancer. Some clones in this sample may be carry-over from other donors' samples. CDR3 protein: CASGPSSGRGGTYEQYF. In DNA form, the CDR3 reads TGTGCCAGCGGCCCGAGCAGCGGGAGGGGAGGAACCTACGAGCAGTACTTC.